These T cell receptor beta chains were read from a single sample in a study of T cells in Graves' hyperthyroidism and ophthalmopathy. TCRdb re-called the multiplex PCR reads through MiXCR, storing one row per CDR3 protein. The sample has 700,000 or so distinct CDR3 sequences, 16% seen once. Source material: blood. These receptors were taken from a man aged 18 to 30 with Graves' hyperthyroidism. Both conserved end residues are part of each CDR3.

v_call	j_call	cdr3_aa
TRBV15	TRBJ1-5	CATGGPPHQPQHF
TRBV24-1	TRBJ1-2	CATSDPNRDRGGYTF
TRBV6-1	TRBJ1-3	CASRRGARDTIYF
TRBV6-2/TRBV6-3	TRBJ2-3	CASSPFVGDTDTQYF
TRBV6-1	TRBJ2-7	CASRRGHEQYF
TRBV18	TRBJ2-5	CASSLTGERETQYF
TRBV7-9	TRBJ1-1	CASSFGYYTEAFF
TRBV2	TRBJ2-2	CASSRRGVTPNTGELFF
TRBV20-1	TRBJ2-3	CSARDITGGRTDTQYF
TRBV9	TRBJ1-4	CASSEGDSEKLFF
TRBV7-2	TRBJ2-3	CASSARGVAGGLDTQYF
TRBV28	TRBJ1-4	CASSLSAAEEKLFF
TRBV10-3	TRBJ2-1	CAISAAGGDNEQFF
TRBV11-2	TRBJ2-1	CASSLSVGGSKGRNEQFF
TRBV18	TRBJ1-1	CASSHLGLRDTEAFF
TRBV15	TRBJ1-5	CATSNPFRDSYSNQPQHF
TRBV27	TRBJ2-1	CASSLRGRLGNEQFF
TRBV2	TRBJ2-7	CATRLAGDHEQYF
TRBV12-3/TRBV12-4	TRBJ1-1	CASRTWDPGADTEAFF
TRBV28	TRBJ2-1	CATSPSGVGQFF
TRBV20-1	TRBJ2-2	CSANGGGRELFF
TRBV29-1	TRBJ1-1	CSVVSVGQGNSEAFF
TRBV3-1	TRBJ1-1	CASSPGGGVTEAFF
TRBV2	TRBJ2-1	CASPILAGRYNEQFF
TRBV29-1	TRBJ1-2	CSAPGRGGYTF
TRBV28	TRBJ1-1	CASSSRGATISNTEAFF
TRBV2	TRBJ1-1	CASSVGPEAFF
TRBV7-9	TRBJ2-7	CASSFGPDYEQYF
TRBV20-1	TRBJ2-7	CSAPRGPSYEQYF
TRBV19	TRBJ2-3	CASSDPPSGRAVDTQYF
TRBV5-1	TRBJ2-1	CASSLRASGRNEQFF
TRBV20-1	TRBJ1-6	CSARGSRDANNSPLHF
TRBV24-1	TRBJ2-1	CATSDGGGPWNEQFF
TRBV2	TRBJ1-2	CASSGTSGYTF
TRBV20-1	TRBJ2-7	CSATSASGRYEQYF
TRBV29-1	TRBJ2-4	CSGSSGSSKNIQYF
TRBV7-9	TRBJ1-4	CASSTGTGRYEKLFF
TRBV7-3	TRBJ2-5	CASSLIGLAGETQYF
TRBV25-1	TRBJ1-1	CASTAGWEYTEAFF
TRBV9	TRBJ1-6	CASSSRSGSPLHF
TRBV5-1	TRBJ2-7	CASHAGLAGVYEQYF
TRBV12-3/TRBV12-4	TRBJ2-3	CAILGAVTDTQYF
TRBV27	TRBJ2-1	CASSPGLEQFF
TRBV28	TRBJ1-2	CASSVTGFYGYTF
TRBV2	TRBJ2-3	CASSSGRLSTDTQYF
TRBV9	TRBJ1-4	CASSSGVDDEKLFF
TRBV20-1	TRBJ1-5	CSARRTEGGQPQHF
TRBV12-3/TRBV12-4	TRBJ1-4	CASSLGPGANEKLFF
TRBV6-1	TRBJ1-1	CASRRQDSNTEAFF
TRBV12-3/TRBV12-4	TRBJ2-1	CASSPDARSLLFEQFF
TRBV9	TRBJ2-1	CASSVSLYNEQFF
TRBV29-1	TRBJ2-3	CSVRLPSTDTQYF
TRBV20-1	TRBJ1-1	CSASGNMNTEAFF
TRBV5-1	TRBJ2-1	CASSGGLAPNNEQFF
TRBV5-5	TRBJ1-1	CASSFQMGLGIVAAGTEAFF
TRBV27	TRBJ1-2	CASRDRGNQGYGYTF